Listed here are 10 T cell receptor beta chains from one sample, sequenced in a study of T cell responses to AZD1222 COVID-19 vaccine. Method: immunoSEQ multiplex PCR; TCRdb's copy keeps in-frame clones and lacks some. This sample carries about 200,000 clones, about 94% of them seen once, and the ten largest clones take about 1.5%. The sample consisted of peripheral blood, taken 28 days after the second dose of the MenACWY control vaccine. The receptor source for this set is an adult who received the MenACWY meningococcal vaccine as a control.

This chain joins TRBV2 and TRBJ2-7; D gene uncertain. The CDR3 contains 13 residues. CDR1 is SNHLY and CDR2 is FYNNEI in the germline V gene. The germline V and J ends were trimmed by 0 bases and 3 bases, with 6 bases remaining between them. The CDR3 loop is CASSEAYSYEQYF. The DNA for the CDR3 is TGTGCCAGCAGTGAAGCTTACAGCTACGAGCAGTACTTC.

This clone was counted a single time. The chain has TRBV2 and TRBJ2-3; the D gene is possibly TRBD1 (6 bases). The CDR3 totals 14 residues. Germline V CDR1 and CDR2: SNHLY, FYNNEI. Trimming took off 6 bases at V and 2 bases at J, with 12 bases between the two ends. CDR3 DNA sequence: TGTGCCAGCAGGGAACAGGGTCCCACAGATACGCAGTATTTT. Protein: CASREQGPTDTQYF.

This clone is a singleton in its sample. This rearrangement joins TRBV24-1 to TRBJ2-1, with a weak D call TRBD1 (6 bases). The CDR3 runs 16 residues. Trimming shortened V by 3 bases and J by 6 bases, and 17 bases separated the two germline ends. The germline CDR1 and CDR2 sequences are KGHDR and SFDVKD. The CDR3 region has the DNA TGTGCCACCAGTGATCGCGCCGGGACACCGATCAATGAGCAGTTCTTC. Amino acid sequence: CATSDRAGTPINEQFF.

The V and J genes are TRBV21-1 and TRBJ1-2. TRBV21-1 is flagged as a pseudogene. This CDR3 has 15 residues. The CDR3 loop reads CASSKVRVSDYGYTF. Written as DNA, the CDR3 is TGTGCCAGCAGCAAAGTACGGGTGAGCGACTATGGCTACACCTTC.

This clone was observed a handful of times. The rearrangement uses TRBV18 and TRBJ2-7, with 12 bases that match TRBD2. The junction had 6 bases not matched to a gene; V was cut back by 1 base and J by 2 bases. The V gene's germline CDR1 is KGHSH and CDR2 LQKENI. The CDR3 is 17 residues long. DNA for the CDR3: TGTGCCAGCTCACCACGCCCTAGCGGGGGGGAGACCTACGAGCAGTACTTC. Amino acid sequence: CASSPRPSGGETYEQYF.

The chain combines TRBV7-3 with TRBJ1-1, with D hard to call. Looked up from germline, CDR1 is SGHTA and CDR2 is FQGTGA. Trimming took 0 bases from V and 3 from J, leaving 8 bases between them. This CDR3 contains 14 residues. The CDR3 DNA reads as TGTGCCAGCAGCTTAACGAGGGCAGACACTGAAGCTTTCTTT. Protein sequence: CASSLTRADTEAFF.

The genes are TRBV28 and TRBJ2-7; TRBD2 might be the D (5 bases). This CDR3 is built from 14 residues. Germline CDR1 reads MDHEN; CDR2 reads SYDVKM. Between the trimmed V and J ends, which lost 5 bases and 2 bases, there was a span of 13 bases. The CDR3 DNA reads as TGTGCCAGCAGTGAGACGGGGTTCGCCTACGAGCAGTACTTC. Protein: CASSETGFAYEQYF.

The chain has TRBV19 and TRBJ2-1; TRBD2 agrees at 9 bases. Germline assignment: CDR1 LNHDA and CDR2 SQIVND (reference sequence). This CDR3 spans 16 amino acids. Trimming cost V 3 bases and J 4 bases; bases outside gene matches: 7. The chain's CDR3 is CASSIVGGGAYNEQFF. CDR3 in DNA: TGTGCCAGTAGTATTGTCGGCGGGGGGGCTTACAATGAGCAGTTCTTC. The variable domain in full, completed from reference TRBV19 and TRBJ2-1, reads DGGITQSPKYLFRKEGQNVTLSCEQNLNHDAMYWYRQDPGQGLRLIYYSQIVNDFQKGDIAEGYSVSREKKESFPLTVTSAQKNPTAFYLCASSIVGGGAYNEQFFGPGTRLTVL.

This sequence joins TRBV7-9 and TRBJ1-1; possibly TRBD1 for D (5 bases). The ends were cut back, 5 bases at V and 1 base at J, with 17 bases in the middle. The length of the CDR3 is 16 residues. The germline gives CDR1 SEHNR, CDR2 FQNEAQ (reference sequence). This CDR3 is CASSPSLSGRNTEAFF. CDR3 nucleotides: TGTGCCAGCAGCCCTTCTCTGTCAGGGAGGAACACTGAAGCTTTCTTT.

The chain links TRBV2 to TRBJ2-7; no clear D gene. CDR1 and CDR2 from the germline V gene are SNHLY and FYNNEI. V was clipped by 6 bases and J by 3 bases, with 9 bases between them. There are 12 residues in the CDR3. CDR3 protein: CASSQKGYEQYF. CDR3 nucleotides: TGTGCCAGCAGCCAAAAGGGCTACGAGCAGTACTTC.